This T cell receptor beta chain was recovered during a study of CD8 T cells in Susac syndrome. V shed 0 bases and J 6 bases; nucleotides not matched to a gene: 4. The CDR3 extends over 16 amino acids. The germline gives CDR1 SGHVS, CDR2 FQNEAQ. Reverse transcription used about 0.45 to 1 ug RNA and random hexamers. TCRdb re-analysed the immunoSEQ multiplex PCR reads in MiXCR, keeping a single row per CDR3 protein. This table holds some 200,000 distinct CDR3 sequences, roughly 95% found once. The gene calls are TRBV7-8 and TRBJ1-4; 10 nucleotides match TRBD1. Input material: CD4+ T cells from PBMCs. This TCR came from a human donor in good health. Here the CDR3 DNA reads TGTGCCAGCAGCTTAGCGGGGACAGGGGAGGATGAAAAACTGTTTTTT. The encoded protein is CASSLAGTGEDEKLFF.